Sequencing of this T cell receptor (beta chain) was carried out in a study of CD4 T cells in relation to SARS-CoV-2 and coronaviruses. Concerning this clone itself: The antigen is undetermined.

The unexposed donors gave CD4+ T cells in 2011-2018, prior to COVID-19. The cells were cultured for 10 days before CD4+ T cells were isolated. The repertoire was sequenced with immunoSEQ multiplex PCR; TCRdb's copy has only in-frame clones and lacks some. The sample includes under 25,000 clones, around four fifths of them seen just once. CDR1 is LNHDA and CDR2 is SQIVND in the germline V gene (reference sequence). V lost 5 bases and J lost 6, with 13 bases in between. This CDR3 has 14 residues. The TCR comes from a human donor in good health. Sequences were obtained from CD4+ T cells from PBMCs, cultured in vitro. The V and J genes are TRBV19 and TRBJ1-4; D is undetermined. This CDR3 reads CASSPGPVDEKLFF. CDR3 nucleotides: TGTGCCAGTAGTCCCGGGCCGGTGGATGAAAAACTGTTTTTT.